Listed here is a single TCR beta chain. The antigen is unknown. Per germline, CDR1 DFQATT and CDR2 SNEGSKA (reference sequence). The CDR3 consists of 13 residues. The V end was cut by 3 bases, the J end by 9 bases, with 12 bases between. It was with a sample-barcoded 5' primer and a J-beta primer mix that a second PCR of about 7 to 12 cycles was run. From the 5' RACE reads, TCRdb called clonotypes with MiXCR, one entry per CDR3 protein. The sample consists of roughly 720,000 distinct CDR3 sequences, about 53% of them appearing once. The data stem from a study of blood T cells in healthy people across ages. Broader study findings: The authors considered diversity estimates from one million T cells to be underestimates.

Donors each provided about 9.5 milliliters of peripheral blood. The chain employs TRBV20-1 and TRBJ1-6; a weak D match, TRBD1 (5 bases). The sequenced material came from blood. This TCR came from a man older than 75 in good health. The CDR3 DNA follows: TGCAGTGCTAGGGAGGGGTTCGGTTCACCCCTCCACTTT. Protein: CSAREGFGSPLHF.